This T cell receptor (beta chain) was documented in a study of shared clonotypes between healthy human individuals. On the study more broadly: Each donor had three CD4 naive, three CD4 memory, two CD8 naive and one CD8 memory plate.

As concerns this clone: The antigen is unknown.

Both subsets, CD45RA+ naive and CD45RA-negative memory, were split from the CD4+ cells. When replicate PCRs were run on sorted subsets, they used 200 to 250 ng DNA, approximately 33,000 T cell genomes. Profiling relied on immunoSEQ multiplex PCR, and the TCRdb table lists in-frame clones only, not all of them. The data contain some 240,000 clones, over 60% of them singletons. The CDR3 extends over 13 amino acids. With 5 bases clipped from V and 14 bases from J, the junction kept 12 bases outside the gene matches. Germline V gene lookup returns CDR1 SGHNT and CDR2 YENEEA. General observations from the study: Donor scarcity curtailed the genetic and exposure-history diversity represented herein.

This clonotype originated in a man aged 30 to 39 in good health. The chain uses TRBV11-3 and TRBJ2-1; TRBD2 matches 7 bases. The sample comprised memory CD4+ T cells sorted from blood. Subset reported: CD45RA-negative fraction. This CDR3 reads CASSPRSGTTEFF. The CDR3 nucleotides read TGTGCCAGCAGCCCACGGTCCGGGACTACGGAGTTCTTC.